This TCR beta chain was found in a study of shared clonotypes between healthy human individuals. Study information: CD4 naive cells filled three plates per donor, CD4 memory three, CD8 naive two and CD8 memory one. Study-level points and caveats: Of the naive CD4 clonotypes, about 5% were shared across a handful of donors. In this cohort, only blood was sampled, and tissue repertoires likely differ.

Terminally differentiated effector memory CD45RA+ cells were excluded by CCR7 positive selection of CD45RO-negative cells. In regard to this clone: Its antigen remains unidentified.

Template for every sorted-subset replicate PCR totaled approximately 0.2 ug DNA, about 30,000 T cell genomes. Assay: immunoSEQ multiplex PCR; the TCRdb copy retains only in-frame clones and omits some. The data contain more than 2 million clones, about 93% of them singletons. The V and J ends lost 6 bases and 0 bases respectively, with 9 bases between them. The CDR3 totals 13 residues. Germline V CDR1 and CDR2: SNHLY, FYNNEI. This TCR derives from a man aged 18 to 30 in good health. Some clones in this sample may be carry-over from other donors' samples. The chain joins TRBV2 to TRBJ2-7; no firm D call. The sample was naive CD8+ T cells from PBMCs. CDR3 nucleotides: TGTGCCAGCAGGGACGAGCGCTCCTACGAGCAGTACTTC. Protein: CASRDERSYEQYF.